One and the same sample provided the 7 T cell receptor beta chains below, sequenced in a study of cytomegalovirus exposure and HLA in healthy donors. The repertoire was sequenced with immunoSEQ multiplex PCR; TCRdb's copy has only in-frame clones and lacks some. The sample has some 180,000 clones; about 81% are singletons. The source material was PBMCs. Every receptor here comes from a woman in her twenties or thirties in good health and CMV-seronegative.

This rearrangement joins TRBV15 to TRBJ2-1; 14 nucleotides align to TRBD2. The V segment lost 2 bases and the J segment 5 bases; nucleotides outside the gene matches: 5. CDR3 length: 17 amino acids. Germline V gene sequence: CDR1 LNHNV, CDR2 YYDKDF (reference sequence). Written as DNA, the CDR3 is TGTGCCACCAGCAGAAGGGGACTAGCGGGAGTCCACAATGAGCAGTTCTTC. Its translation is CATSRRGLAGVHNEQFF.

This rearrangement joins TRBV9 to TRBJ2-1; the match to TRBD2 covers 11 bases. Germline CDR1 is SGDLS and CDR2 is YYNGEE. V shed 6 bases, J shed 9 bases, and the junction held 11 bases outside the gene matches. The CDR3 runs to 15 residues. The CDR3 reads CASMTSGNSASEQFF. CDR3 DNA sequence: TGTGCCAGCATGACTAGCGGGAATTCGGCCAGTGAGCAGTTCTTC. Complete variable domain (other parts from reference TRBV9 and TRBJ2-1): DSGVTQTPKHLITATGQRVTLRCSPRSGDLSVYWYQQSLDQGLQFLIQYYNGEERAKGNILERFSAQQFPDLHSELNLSSLELGDSALYFCASMTSGNSASEQFFGPGTRLTVL.

The CDR3 protein is CASSQDQGGRGSYEQYF. In DNA form, the CDR3 reads TGTGCCAGCAGCCAAGATCAAGGCGGGAGGGGGTCCTACGAGCAGTACTTC. J is TRBJ2-7 and V is TRBV4-2; 9 positions match TRBD2. The J segment lost 1 base and the V segment lost 0 bases, leaving 7 bases of the junction unmatched. The length of the CDR3 is 17 residues. Germline CDR1 LGHNA, CDR2 YNFKEQ.

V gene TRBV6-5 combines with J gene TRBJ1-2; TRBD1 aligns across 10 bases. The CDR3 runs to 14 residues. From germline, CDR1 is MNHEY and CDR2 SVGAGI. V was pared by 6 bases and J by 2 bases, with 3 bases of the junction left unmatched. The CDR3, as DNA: TGTGCCAGCAGGACAGGGGGCACGAACTATGGCTACACCTTC. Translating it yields CASRTGGTNYGYTF.

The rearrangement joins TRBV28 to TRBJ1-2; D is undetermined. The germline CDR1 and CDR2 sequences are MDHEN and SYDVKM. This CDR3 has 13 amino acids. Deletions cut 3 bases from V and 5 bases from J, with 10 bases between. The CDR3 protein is CASSLSSRYGYTF. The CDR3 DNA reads TGTGCCAGCAGTTTGAGCTCACGGTATGGCTACACCTTC.

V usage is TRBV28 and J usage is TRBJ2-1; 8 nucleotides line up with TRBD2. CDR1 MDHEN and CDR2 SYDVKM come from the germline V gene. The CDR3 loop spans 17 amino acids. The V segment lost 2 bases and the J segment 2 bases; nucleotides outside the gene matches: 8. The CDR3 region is CASSLVSSGGPYNEQFF. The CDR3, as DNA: TGTGCCAGCAGTTTAGTGTCCAGCGGGGGCCCCTACAATGAGCAGTTCTTC.

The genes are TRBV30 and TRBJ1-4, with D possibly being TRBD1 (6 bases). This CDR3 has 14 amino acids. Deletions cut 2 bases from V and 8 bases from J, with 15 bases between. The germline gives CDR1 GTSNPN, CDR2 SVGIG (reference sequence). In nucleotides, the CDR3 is TGTGCCTGGAGTATCGGGGGGGCGAGAGAAAAACTGTTTTTT. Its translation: CAWSIGGAREKLFF.